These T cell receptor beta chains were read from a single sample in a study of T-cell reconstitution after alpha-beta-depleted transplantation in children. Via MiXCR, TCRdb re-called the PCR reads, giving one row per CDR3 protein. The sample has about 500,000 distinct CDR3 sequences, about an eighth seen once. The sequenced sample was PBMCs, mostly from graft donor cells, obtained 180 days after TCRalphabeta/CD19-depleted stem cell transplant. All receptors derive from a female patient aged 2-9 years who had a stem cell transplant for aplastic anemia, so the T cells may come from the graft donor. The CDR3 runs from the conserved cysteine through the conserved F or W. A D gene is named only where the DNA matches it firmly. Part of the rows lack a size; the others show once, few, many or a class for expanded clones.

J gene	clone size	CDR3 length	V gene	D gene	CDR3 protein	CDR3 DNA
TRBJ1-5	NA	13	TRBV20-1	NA	CSARSQGNQPQHF	TGCAGTGCTAGGAGTCAGGGAAATCAGCCCCAGCATTTT
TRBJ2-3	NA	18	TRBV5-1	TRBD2	CASSLLAPSGTSTDTQYF	TGCGCCAGCAGCTTACTGGCCCCAAGCGGGACGAGCACAGATACGCAGTATTTT
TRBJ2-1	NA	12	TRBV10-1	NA	CASSFQGGEQFF	TGCGCCAGCAGCTTCCAGGGGGGTGAGCAGTTCTTC
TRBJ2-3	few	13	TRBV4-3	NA	CASSQDYIDTQYF	TGCGCCAGCAGCCAAGATTATATAGATACGCAGTATTTT
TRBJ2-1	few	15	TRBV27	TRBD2	CASRVGLEAGYEQFF	TGTGCCAGCAGGGTGGGACTAGAGGCGGGGTATGAGCAGTTCTTC
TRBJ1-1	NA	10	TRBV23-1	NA	CARTGQPPYF	TGCGCCAGGACTGGTCAGCCACCGTATTTT
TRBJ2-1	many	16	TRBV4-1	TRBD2	CASSQSVTSAYNEQFF	TGCGCCAGCAGCCAAAGCGTCACTAGCGCCTACAATGAGCAGTTCTTC
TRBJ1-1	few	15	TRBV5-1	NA	CASSLVPGSNTEAFF	TGCGCCAGCAGCTTGGTCCCGGGGTCCAACACTGAAGCTTTCTTT
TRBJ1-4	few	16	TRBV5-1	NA	CASSPAGGGHNEKLFF	TGCGCCAGCAGCCCCGCGGGCGGCGGTCATAATGAAAAACTGTTTTTT
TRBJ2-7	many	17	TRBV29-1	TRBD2	CSVEVGLAGVNAYEQYF	TGCAGCGTTGAGGTTGGACTAGCGGGAGTTAACGCCTACGAGCAGTACTTC
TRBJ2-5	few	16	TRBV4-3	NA	CASSQEGGPLQETQYF	TGCGCCAGCAGCCAAGAGGGGGGTCCTCTGCAAGAGACCCAGTACTTC
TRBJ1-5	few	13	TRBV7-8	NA	CASSFDPNQPQHF	TGTGCCAGCAGCTTCGATCCGAATCAGCCCCAGCATTTT
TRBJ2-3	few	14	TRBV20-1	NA	CSARVGADTDTQYF	TGCAGTGCTAGAGTCGGGGCTGACACAGATACGCAGTATTTT
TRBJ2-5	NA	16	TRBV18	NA	CASSPDPGFPRGTQYF	TGTGCCAGCTCACCAGATCCGGGGTTCCCACGGGGGACCCAGTACTTC
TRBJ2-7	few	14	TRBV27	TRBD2	CASSLRGSLYEQYF	TGTGCCAGCAGTTTACGCGGGAGTCTTTACGAGCAGTACTTC
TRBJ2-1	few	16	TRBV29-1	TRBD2	CSVEDPSGRTYNEQFF	TGCAGCGTTGAAGACCCGAGCGGGAGAACCTACAATGAGCAGTTCTTC
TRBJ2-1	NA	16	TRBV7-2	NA	CASSLIARGAYNEQFF	TGTGCCAGCAGTCTCATAGCGCGAGGAGCCTACAATGAGCAGTTCTTC
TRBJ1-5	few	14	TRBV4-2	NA	CASSREGDNQPQHF	TGTGCCAGCAGCCGAGAAGGGGACAATCAGCCCCAGCATTTT
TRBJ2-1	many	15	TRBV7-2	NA	CASSSPGQGYNEQFF	TGTGCCAGCAGCTCCCCAGGGCAGGGATACAATGAGCAGTTCTTC
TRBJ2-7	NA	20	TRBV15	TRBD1	CATSTNRGRSLASATYEQYF	TGTGCCACCAGCACAAACAGGGGGCGTTCGCTCGCCTCAGCCACCTACGAGCAGTACTTC
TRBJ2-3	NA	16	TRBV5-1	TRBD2	CASSWGTSGYTDTQYF	TGCGCCAGCAGCTGGGGGACTAGCGGATACACAGATACGCAGTATTTT
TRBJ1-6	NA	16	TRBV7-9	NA	CASSFTGDSYNSPLHF	TGTGCCAGCAGCTTCACAGGAGACTCCTATAATTCACCCCTCCACTTT
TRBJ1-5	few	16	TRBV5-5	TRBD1	CASSLEGTVSNQPQHF	TGTGCCAGCAGCTTGGAAGGGACAGTTAGCAATCAGCCCCAGCATTTT
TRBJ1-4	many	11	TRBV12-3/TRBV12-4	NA	CASSLSEKLFF	TGTGCCAGCAGTCTTAGTGAAAAACTGTTTTTT
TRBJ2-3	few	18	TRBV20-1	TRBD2	CSARDPTRGRALSDTQYF	TGCAGTGCTAGAGATCCGACCAGAGGGAGGGCCTTATCAGATACGCAGTATTTT
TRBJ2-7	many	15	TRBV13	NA	CASSHRDNLFYEQYF	TGTGCCAGCAGCCACCGGGACAACCTCTTCTACGAGCAGTACTTC
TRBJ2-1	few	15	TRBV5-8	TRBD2	CASSLGLAFYNEQFF	TGTGCCAGCAGCTTAGGACTAGCGTTTTACAATGAGCAGTTCTTC
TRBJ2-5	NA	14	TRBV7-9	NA	CASSLEQALRAQYF	TGTGCCAGCAGCTTAGAACAGGCCCTGAGAGCCCAGTACTTC
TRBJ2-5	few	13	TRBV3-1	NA	CASSTGVQETQYF	TGTGCCAGCAGCACCGGGGTCCAAGAGACCCAGTACTTC
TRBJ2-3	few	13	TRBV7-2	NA	CASSPVRWNTQYF	TGTGCCAGCAGCCCCGTACGTTGGAATACGCAGTATTTT
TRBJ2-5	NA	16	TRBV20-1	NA	CSARDLVSGNQETQYF	TGCAGTGCTAGAGATCTCGTTTCGGGCAACCAAGAGACCCAGTACTTC
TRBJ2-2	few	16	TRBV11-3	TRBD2	CASSFPGLEDTGELFF	TGTGCCAGCAGCTTCCCCGGACTAGAAGACACCGGGGAGCTGTTTTTT
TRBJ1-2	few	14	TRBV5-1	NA	CASSLGTGGPGYTF	TGCGCCAGCAGCTTGGGAACCGGGGGTCCCGGCTACACCTTC
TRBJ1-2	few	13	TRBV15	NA	CATSRGPPGGYTF	TGTGCCACCAGCAGAGGCCCGCCGGGTGGCTACACCTTC
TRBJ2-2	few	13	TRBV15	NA	CATSRGGSGELFF	TGTGCCACCAGCAGAGGTGGTTCCGGGGAGCTGTTTTTT
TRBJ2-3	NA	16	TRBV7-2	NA	CASSLGVQTSTDTQYF	TGTGCCAGCAGCTTAGGCGTACAGACTAGCACAGATACGCAGTATTTT
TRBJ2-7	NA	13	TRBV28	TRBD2	CASSFLGGLEQYF	TGTGCCAGCAGTTTCTTGGGAGGGCTCGAGCAGTACTTC
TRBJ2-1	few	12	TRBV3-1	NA	CASSPFLSEQFF	TGTGCCAGCAGCCCGTTCCTGAGTGAGCAGTTCTTC
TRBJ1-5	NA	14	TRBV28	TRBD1	CASSWTGARQPQHF	TGTGCCAGCAGTTGGACAGGGGCAAGGCAGCCCCAGCATTTT
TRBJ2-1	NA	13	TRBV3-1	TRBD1	CASSHYRGNEQFF	TGTGCCAGCAGCCACTACAGGGGCAATGAGCAGTTCTTC
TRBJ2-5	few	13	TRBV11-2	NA	CASQRTAQETQYF	TGTGCCAGCCAACGGACTGCCCAAGAGACCCAGTACTTC
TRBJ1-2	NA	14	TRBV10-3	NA	CAISESTENYGYTF	TGTGCCATCAGTGAGTCAACAGAGAACTATGGCTACACCTTC
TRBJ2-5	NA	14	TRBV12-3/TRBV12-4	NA	CASSLMGGGETQYF	TGTGCCAGCAGTTTAATGGGGGGAGGAGAGACCCAGTACTTC
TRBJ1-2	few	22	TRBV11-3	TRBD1	CASSLGMVGQGALVLSNYGYTF	TGTGCCAGCAGCTTAGGGATGGTGGGACAGGGGGCGTTGGTTCTATCTAACTATGGCTACACCTTC
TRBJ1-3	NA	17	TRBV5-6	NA	CASSLASITVSGNTIYF	TGTGCCAGCAGCTTGGCTTCAATCACAGTCTCTGGAAACACCATATATTTT
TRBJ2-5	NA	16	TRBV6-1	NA	CASSESWRLGQETQYF	TGTGCCAGCAGTGAATCGTGGCGGCTTGGGCAAGAGACCCAGTACTTC